This T cell receptor (beta chain) was retrieved from a study of cytomegalovirus exposure and HLA in healthy donors. The length of the CDR3 is 15 residues. The germline V gene encodes CDR1 MNHNS and CDR2 SASEGT. Broader study findings: Rare TCR sequences dominated, though some public TCRs recurred in many donors. The study had only CMV serostatus as immune exposure information.

As concerns this clone: As yet, its antigen is unknown. One junction end does not reproduce the germline sequence, and a read error may be involved.

This PCR relied on a set of 60 Vbeta primers and 13 Jbeta primers. Using immunoSEQ multiplex PCR, the repertoire was profiled, and TCRdb retains in-frame clones only, with some absent. Of about 120,000 clones detected, around two thirds appear once; the ten largest clones hold roughly 9.8%. V usage is TRBV6-1 and J usage is TRBJ2-5, with TRBD1 as a possible D gene (6 bases). The sequenced material came from PBMCs. This TCR derives from a woman between 40 and 50 years old in good health and CMV-seropositive. Here the CDR3 DNA reads TGTGCCAGCAGGGAAGTACAGGGAACCGGAGAGACCCAGTACTTC. This translates into CASREVQGTGETQYF.